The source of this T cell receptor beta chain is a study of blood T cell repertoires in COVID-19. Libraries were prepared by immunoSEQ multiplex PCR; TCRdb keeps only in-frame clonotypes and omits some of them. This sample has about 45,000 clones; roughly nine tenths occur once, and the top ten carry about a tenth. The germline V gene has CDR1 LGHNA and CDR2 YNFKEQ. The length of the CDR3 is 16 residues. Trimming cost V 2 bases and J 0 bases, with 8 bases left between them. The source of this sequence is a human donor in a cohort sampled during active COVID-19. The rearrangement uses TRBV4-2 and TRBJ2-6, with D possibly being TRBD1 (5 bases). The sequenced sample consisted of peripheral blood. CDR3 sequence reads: CASSQSRASGANVLTF. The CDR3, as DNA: TGTGCCAGCAGCCAAAGCAGGGCCTCTGGGGCCAACGTCCTGACTTTC.